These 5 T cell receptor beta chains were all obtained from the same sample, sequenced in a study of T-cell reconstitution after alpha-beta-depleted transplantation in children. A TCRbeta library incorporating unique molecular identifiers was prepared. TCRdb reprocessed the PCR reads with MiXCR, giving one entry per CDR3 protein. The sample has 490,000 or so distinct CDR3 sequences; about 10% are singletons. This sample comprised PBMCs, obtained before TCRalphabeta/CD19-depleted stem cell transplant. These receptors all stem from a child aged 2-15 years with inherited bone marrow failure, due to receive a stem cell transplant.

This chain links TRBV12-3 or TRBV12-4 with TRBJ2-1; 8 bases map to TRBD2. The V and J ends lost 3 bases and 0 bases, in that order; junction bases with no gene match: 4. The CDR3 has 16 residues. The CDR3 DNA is TGTGCCAGCAGTTTTGGCGGGAGGAGCTCCTACAATGAGCAGTTCTTC. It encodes CASSFGGRSSYNEQFF.

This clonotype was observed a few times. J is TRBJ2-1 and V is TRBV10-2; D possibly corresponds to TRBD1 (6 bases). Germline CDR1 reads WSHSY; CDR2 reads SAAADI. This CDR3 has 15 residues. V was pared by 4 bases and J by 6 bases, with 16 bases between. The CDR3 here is CASSVRQGFLNEQFF. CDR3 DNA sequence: TGCGCCAGCAGTGTTAGGCAGGGGTTTCTCAATGAGCAGTTCTTC.

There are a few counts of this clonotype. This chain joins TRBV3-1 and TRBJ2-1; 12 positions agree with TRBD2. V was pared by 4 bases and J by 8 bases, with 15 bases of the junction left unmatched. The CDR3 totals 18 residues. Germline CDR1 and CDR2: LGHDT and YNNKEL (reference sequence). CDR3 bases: TGTGCCAGCAGCCTCAAGTTGGCTAGCGGGAGGGCATACGATGAGCAGTTCTTC. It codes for CASSLKLASGRAYDEQFF.

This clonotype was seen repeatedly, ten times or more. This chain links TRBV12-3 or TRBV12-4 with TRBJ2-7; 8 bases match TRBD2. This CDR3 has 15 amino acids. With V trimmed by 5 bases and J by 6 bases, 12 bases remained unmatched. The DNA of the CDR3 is TGTGCCAGCAGTCCACCGGGACTAGGGGTCGGCGAGCAGTACTTC. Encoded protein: CASSPPGLGVGEQYF.

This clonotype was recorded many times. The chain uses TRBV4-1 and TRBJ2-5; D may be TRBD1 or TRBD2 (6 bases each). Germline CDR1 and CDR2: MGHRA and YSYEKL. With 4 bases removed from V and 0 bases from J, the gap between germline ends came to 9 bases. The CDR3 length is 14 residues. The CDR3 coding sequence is TGCGCCAGCAGCCCGCGGGACAACCAAGAGACCCAGTACTTC. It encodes CASSPRDNQETQYF.